These 22 T cell receptor beta chains were sequenced from one sample in a study of Tregs in tolerant kidney transplant recipients. The antigens for these receptors are not known. Sequencing was performed with immunoSEQ multiplex PCR; in TCRdb, only in-frame clones are kept and a portion is missing. The repertoire holds around 11,000 clones, with approximately 89% as singletons. Sequenced material: Tregs from blood cultured with allogeneic cells, taken before the transplant. These receptors all stem from a human patient who received a combined kidney and bone marrow transplant.

The chain couples TRBV7-2 to TRBJ1-2, with D possibly TRBD1 on 5 matching bases. In germline, CDR1 is SGHTA, CDR2 FQGNSA. The CDR3 is made up of 16 amino acids. V gave up 5 bases and J gave up 1 base, with 17 bases separating them. The CDR3 reads CASSLYRDAYNYGYTF. For the CDR3, the DNA is TGTGCCAGCAGCCTGTACCGGGACGCCTATAACTATGGCTACACCTTC.

The chain combines TRBV11-1 with TRBJ1-3, with D hard to call. Germline V gene sequence: CDR1 SGHAT, CDR2 FQDESV (reference sequence). The CDR3 is 15 amino acids. V lost 2 bases and J lost 0, with 8 bases in between. The CDR3 spells CASSLNRASGNTIYF. The DNA for the CDR3 is TGTGCCAGCAGCTTAAATAGGGCCTCTGGAAACACCATATATTTT.

The genes are TRBV5-6 and TRBJ1-2, with no clear D. The CDR3 length is 14 residues. In germline, CDR1 is SGHDT, CDR2 YYEEEE. V was cut by 6 bases and J by 1 base, with 13 bases left in between. The CDR3 loop reads CASTVSSINYGYTF. The CDR3 DNA follows: TGTGCCAGCACCGTTTCCTCCATTAACTATGGCTACACCTTC. The variable domain in full, with the rest retrieved from reference TRBV5-6 and TRBJ1-2, is DAGVTQSPTHLIKTRGQQVTLRCSPKSGHDTVSWYQQALGQGPQFIFQYYEEEERQRGNFPDRFSGHQFPNYSSELNVNALLLGDSALYLCASTVSSINYGYTFGSGTRLTVV.

The V gene is TRBV5-1, the J gene TRBJ1-2, with D tentatively TRBD1 (6 bases). The CDR3 is 13 amino acids. The V end lost 3 bases, the J end lost 6 bases, and 12 bases lay between the germline ends. In germline, CDR1 is SGHRS, CDR2 YFSETQ. The CDR3 loop is CASSSGQTHGYTF. CDR3 nucleotide sequence: TGCGCCAGCAGCTCCGGACAGACTCATGGCTACACCTTC.

This chain joins TRBV10-3 and TRBJ2-3; D unclear. V shed 4 bases and J shed 1 base, with 3 bases lying between them. This CDR3 comprises 12 residues. Germline V gene lookup returns CDR1 ENHRY and CDR2 SYGVKD. DNA of the CDR3: TGTGCCATCAGTGGGGGCACAGATACGCAGTATTTT. It specifies CAISGGTDTQYF.

V gene TRBV6-1 combines with J gene TRBJ1-4, with TRBD1 as a possible D gene (5 bases). Germline V gene data show CDR1 as MNHNS and CDR2 as SASEGT. V was pared by 11 bases and J by 0 bases, with 13 bases between. The CDR3 length is 14 residues. CDR3 protein: CACRWGATNEKLFF. The CDR3 DNA sequence: TGTGCCTGCCGTTGGGGCGCAACTAATGAAAAACTGTTTTTT.

The table lists this clone with a count of one. The chain couples TRBV18 to TRBJ2-5; 11 bases match TRBD2. The CDR3 runs to 17 residues. The ends lost 3 bases at V and 5 bases at J; junction bases unmatched: 11. Germline V CDR1 and CDR2: KGHSH, LQKENI. The CDR3 loop is CASSPQTSGRTWETQYF. CDR3 coding DNA: TGTGCCAGCTCACCTCAAACTAGCGGGAGAACATGGGAGACCCAGTACTTC.

This chain joins TRBV30 and TRBJ1-1; TRBD1 might be the D (6 bases). CDR1 is GTSNPN, CDR2 SVGIG, per germline (reference sequence). V lost 8 bases and J 3 bases, leaving 10 bases between the germline ends. The CDR3 sequence is 11 residues long. CDR3 nucleotide sequence: TGTGCCGGCAGGACAGACACTGAAGCTTTCTTT. Protein product: CAGRTDTEAFF.

This chain uses TRBV29-1 with TRBJ1-1; maybe TRBD1 (5 bases). Germline CDR1 is SQVTM and CDR2 is ANQGSEA. CDR3 size: 13 residues. The V end was cut by 5 bases, the J end by 4 bases, with 14 bases between. CDR3 sequence reads: CSVYVRGLTEAFF. The DNA for the CDR3 is TGCAGCGTTTACGTAAGGGGCCTCACTGAAGCTTTCTTT. The full variable domain, its missing parts supplied by reference TRBV29-1 and TRBJ1-1, is SAVISQKPSRDICQRGTSLTIQCQVDSQVTMMFWYRQQPGQSLTLIATANQGSEATYESGFVIDKFPISRPNLTFSTLTVSNMSPEDSSIYLCSVYVRGLTEAFFGQGTRLTVV.

The V call is TRBV7-6, the J call TRBJ1-2; no definite D call. V was trimmed by 5 bases and J by 8 bases, leaving 15 bases between them. The germline gives CDR1 SGHVS, CDR2 FNYEAQ. This CDR3 has 13 amino acids. CDR3 residues: CASSPGMTGGYTF. The DNA for the CDR3 is TGTGCCAGCAGCCCCGGGATGACGGGAGGCTACACCTTC.

This chain uses TRBV11-3 with TRBJ1-3; 7 bases agree with TRBD1. V was clipped by 5 bases and J by 2 bases; unmatched bases: 3. The CDR3 runs 14 residues. CDR1 and CDR2 from the germline V gene are SGHNT and YENEEA. CDR3 sequence reads: CASSRQGAGNTIYF. In nucleotides, the CDR3 is TGTGCCAGCAGCAGACAGGGTGCTGGAAACACCATATATTTT. Complete variable domain (other parts from reference TRBV11-3 and TRBJ1-3): EAGVVQSPRYKIIEKKQPVAFWCNPISGHNTLYWYLQNLGQGPELLIRYENEEAVDDSQLPKDRFSAERLKGVDSTLKIQPAELGDSAVYLCASSRQGAGNTIYFGEGSWLTVV.

The V and J genes are TRBV11-1 and TRBJ2-5; 7 nucleotides agree with TRBD1. The ends lost 3 bases at V and 2 bases at J; junction bases unmatched: 6. Germline CDR1 SGHAT, CDR2 FQDESV (reference sequence). This CDR3 has 15 amino acids. CDR3 sequence (DNA): TGTGCCAGCAGCTTGACGGGACAGACTCAAGAGACCCAGTACTTC. Encoded protein: CASSLTGQTQETQYF.

The chain couples TRBV19 to TRBJ2-6, with unresolved D. V was trimmed by 7 bases and J by 3 bases, leaving 4 bases between them. The length of the CDR3 is 12 residues. CDR1 LNHDA and CDR2 SQIVND come from the germline V gene (reference sequence). As DNA, the CDR3 is TGTGCCAGTACTCTTGGGGCCAACGTCCTGACTTTC. This sequence encodes CASTLGANVLTF.

The rearrangement joins TRBV30 to TRBJ1-3, with D possibly TRBD1 on 6 matching bases. Germline CDR1 is GTSNPN and CDR2 is SVGIG (reference sequence). The CDR3 contains 15 residues. The V and J ends lost 2 bases and 0 bases respectively, with 11 bases between them. The CDR3 DNA is TGTGCCTGGAGTCAGGGGATAAGCTCTGGAAACACCATATATTTT. Translating gives CAWSQGISSGNTIYF.

The chain uses TRBV7-2 and TRBJ2-7; D perhaps matches TRBD1 (6 bases). Germline V gives CDR1 SGHTA, CDR2 FQGNSA. The V and J ends lost 1 base and 1 base respectively, with 11 bases between them. The CDR3 has 15 residues. The CDR3 DNA sequence: TGTGCCAGCAGCTTAGTTTTCGGGACATCCTACGAGCAGTACTTC. Residues: CASSLVFGTSYEQYF.

Here the CDR3 reads CASSHLYDRGNEQYF. For the CDR3, the DNA is TGTGCCAGCAGCCATCTATACGACAGGGGTAACGAGCAGTACTTC. This sequence joins TRBV7-2 and TRBJ2-7; 8 nucleotides match TRBD1. Looked up from germline, CDR1 is SGHTA and CDR2 is FQGNSA. The CDR3 extends over 15 amino acids. J was trimmed by 5 bases and V by 5 bases; bases with no gene match: 11.

V is TRBV19 and J is TRBJ2-6; 9 nucleotides line up with TRBD1. Germline values: CDR1 LNHDA, CDR2 SQIVND (reference sequence). This CDR3 has 19 amino acids. The V segment lost 3 bases and the J segment 0 bases; nucleotides outside the gene matches: 9. CDR3 sequence (DNA): TGTGCCAGTAGTATCCTGTTGGGACAGGGATACTCTGGGGCCAACGTCCTGACTTTC. Translation gives CASSILLGQGYSGANVLTF.

The chain combines TRBV2 with TRBJ1-5; possible D gene TRBD1, 5 bases. The CDR3 length is 13 residues. V was cut by 6 bases and J by 0 bases, with 6 bases left in between. Germline V gene sequence: CDR1 SNHLY, CDR2 FYNNEI. For the CDR3, the DNA is TGTGCCAGCAGGAGGGGTAGCAATCAGCCCCAGCATTTT. The encoded protein is CASRRGSNQPQHF. The variable domain in full, with the rest retrieved from reference TRBV2 and TRBJ1-5, is EPEVTQTPSHQVTQMGQEVILRCVPISNHLYFYWYRQILGQKVEFLVSFYNNEISEKSEIFDDQFSVERPDGSNFTLKIRSTKLEDSAMYFCASRRGSNQPQHFGDGTRLSIL.

The rearrangement uses TRBV5-6 and TRBJ1-5, with D perhaps TRBD1 (5 bases). V was clipped by 3 bases and J by 5 bases, with 12 bases between them. The germline V gene has CDR1 SGHDT and CDR2 YYEEEE. The CDR3 length is 14 residues. The CDR3 loop reads CASSWGGVDQPQHF. Written as DNA, the CDR3 is TGTGCCAGCAGCTGGGGGGGTGTTGATCAGCCCCAGCATTTT. The full variable domain, completed using reference TRBV5-6 and TRBJ1-5, is DAGVTQSPTHLIKTRGQQVTLRCSPKSGHDTVSWYQQALGQGPQFIFQYYEEEERQRGNFPDRFSGHQFPNYSSELNVNALLLGDSALYLCASSWGGVDQPQHFGDGTRLSIL.

V gene TRBV19 combines with J gene TRBJ2-2, with 7 bases matching TRBD1. This CDR3 region has 16 residues. V lost 3 bases and J lost 7; bases outside the gene matches: 11. Germline V gives CDR1 LNHDA, CDR2 SQIVND (reference sequence). The CDR3 region is CASSIFAGGRVGELFF. CDR3 nucleotide sequence: TGTGCCAGTAGTATTTTCGCAGGGGGTAGGGTCGGGGAGCTGTTTTTT.

This clone occurred once. The V gene is TRBV10-1, the J gene TRBJ2-7; D uncertain. CDR3 size: 16 residues. V was trimmed by 6 bases and J by 3 bases, leaving 21 bases between them. Germline V gene lookup returns CDR1 WNHNN and CDR2 SYGVQD (reference sequence). The CDR3 DNA reads as TGCGCCAGCAGGACATTCATGGGGTCATCGGGCTACGAGCAGTACTTC. The encoded protein is CASRTFMGSSGYEQYF.

The rearrangement joins TRBV2 to TRBJ2-1; 12 bases match TRBD2. This CDR3 has 14 residues. Trimming cost V 8 bases and J 2 bases; bases outside gene matches: 1. Germline values: CDR1 SNHLY, CDR2 FYNNEI. CDR3 sequence: CASRTSGTYNEQFF. CDR3 DNA: TGTGCCAGCCGGACTAGCGGGACCTACAATGAGCAGTTCTTC. Drawing the rest from reference TRBV2 and TRBJ2-1, the complete variable domain is EPEVTQTPSHQVTQMGQEVILRCVPISNHLYFYWYRQILGQKVEFLVSFYNNEISEKSEIFDDQFSVERPDGSNFTLKIRSTKLEDSAMYFCASRTSGTYNEQFFGPGTRLTVL.